A selection of T cell receptor beta chains follows, all from one sample in a study of blood T cell repertoires in COVID-19. Clones were sequenced by immunoSEQ multiplex PCR, and TCRdb holds only the in-frame ones, with some missing. The repertoire holds around 100,000 clones, with roughly nine tenths as singletons. The specimen sequenced was peripheral blood. The source of these receptors is a human donor in a cohort sampled during active COVID-19. Both conserved end residues are part of each CDR3. D genes are given only for firm matches. A clone size is listed for some rows: how often the clone was seen (once, few, many), or a class if it is expanded.

>TRBV7-6|TRBJ2-3|.|TRBD2
TGTGCCAGCTCACTACCTCTAGCGGGGGGCAACACAGATACGCAGTATTTT
CASSLPLAGGNTDTQYF
>TRBV19|TRBJ2-1|.|TRBD2
TGTGCCAGTAGTATCATTAGCGGGGGGGCCTACAATGAGCAGTTCTTC
CASSIISGGAYNEQFF
>TRBV19|TRBJ1-2|.|.
TGTGCCAGTAGTATAGTAGGAGGTTTCTGGGGGCGAAACTATGGCTACACCTTC
CASSIVGGFWGRNYGYTF
>TRBV14|TRBJ2-7|.|TRBD1
TGTGCCAGCAGCCAGACCGGGACAGGGACCTACGAGCAGTACTTC
CASSQTGTGTYEQYF
>TRBV7-6|TRBJ1-5|.|.
TGTGCCAGCAGCTTAAACGGTAATAGCAATCAGCCCCAGCATTTT
CASSLNGNSNQPQHF
>TRBV29-1|TRBJ2-2|.|.
TGCAGCGTTGAGCAGGGTAAAGGCATCGGGGAGCTGTTTTTT
CSVEQGKGIGELFF
>TRBV6-5|TRBJ2-1|.|TRBD2
TGTGCCAGCGGGCTAGCGGGGCGATACAATGAGCAGTTCTTC
CASGLAGRYNEQFF
>TRBV12-3/TRBV12-4|TRBJ2-7|.|TRBD2
TGTGCCACCAAGCGGGGGGGCTCCTACGAGCAGTACTTC
CATKRGGSYEQYF
>TRBV4-1|TRBJ1-2|many|.
TGCGCCAGCAGTCCAGGGGCGGACTATGGCTACACCTTC
CASSPGADYGYTF
>TRBV3-1/TRBV3-2|TRBJ1-2|.|.
TGTGCCAGCAGCCACCCCGGGGGAGAGTATGGCTACACCTTC
CASSHPGGEYGYTF
>TRBV28|TRBJ2-3|once|TRBD2
TGTGCCAGCAGGGGACTAGCGGACACAGATACGCAGTATTTT
CASRGLADTDTQYF
>TRBV7-9|TRBJ1-3|.|TRBD1
TGTGCCAGCAGCTTAGAGGGGGCTGCTGGAAACACCATATATTTT
CASSLEGAAGNTIYF
>TRBV7-6|TRBJ1-6|.|TRBD1
TGTGCCAGCAGCTTAGCGTTAGGGGGCCGGACAAGCTCCTATAATTCACCCCTCCACTTT
CASSLALGGRTSSYNSPLHF
>TRBV7-9|TRBJ2-2|.|.
TGTGCCAGCAGCCTCAACACCGGGGAGCTGTTTTTT
CASSLNTGELFF
>TRBV7-8|TRBJ2-7|.|.
TGTGCCAGCAGCCCGACCATGGTGGGAGGGGGTTACGAGCAGTACTTC
CASSPTMVGGGYEQYF
>TRBV6-6|TRBJ1-5|.|TRBD1
TGTGCCACTACAGGGGGTTATAGCAATCAGCCCCAGCATTTT
CATTGGYSNQPQHF
>TRBV4-1|TRBJ2-2|.|TRBD1
TGCGCCAGCAGCCAAGGAGGCGGGACAGGGCGAGCCGGGGAGCTGTTTTTT
CASSQGGGTGRAGELFF
>TRBV24-1|TRBJ2-3|.|.
TGTGCCACCAGCGGGACTGGAGGTACAGATACGCAGTATTTT
CATSGTGGTDTQYF
>TRBV28|TRBJ2-7|.|.
TGTGCCAGCAGTGGCGGGTTATCCTACGAGCAGTACTTC
CASSGGLSYEQYF
>TRBV7-9|TRBJ2-3|.|.
TGTGCCAGCAGCTTCCGGGCAGATACGCAGTATTTT
CASSFRADTQYF
>TRBV6-1|TRBJ2-4|.|.
TGTGCCAGCAGTGAAGCGGCGCTAGCCCAAAACATTCAGTACTTC
CASSEAALAQNIQYF
>TRBV15|TRBJ2-3|once|TRBD2
TGTGCCACCAGCAGAGACGTCTGGCGGGAGGTCGGCACAGATACGCAGTATTTT
CATSRDVWREVGTDTQYF
>TRBV28|TRBJ2-3|.|.
TGTGCCAGCAGTACAGACAAGATTAGCACAGATACGCAGTATTTT
CASSTDKISTDTQYF
>TRBV25-1|TRBJ1-2|.|TRBD1
TGTGCCAGTTATCAGGGGGCTGGTGGCTACACCTTC
CASYQGAGGYTF
>TRBV6-6|TRBJ1-1|.|.
TGTGCCAGCGCGGGTTTGGACACTGAAGCTTTCTTT
CASAGLDTEAFF
>TRBV28|TRBJ1-2|few|.
TGTGCCAGCAGTCCCCCCCCGGGTGGAGGGAGTTATGGCTACACCTTC
CASSPPPGGGSYGYTF
>TRBV9|TRBJ1-2|once|TRBD1
TGTGCCAGCAGCGTAGGACAGGGCTATGGCTACACCTTC
CASSVGQGYGYTF
>TRBV7-2|TRBJ2-5|.|TRBD2
TGTGCCAGCAGCCGGGGACTAGCGGTGGAGACCCAGTACTTC
CASSRGLAVETQYF
>TRBV2|TRBJ2-7|.|TRBD1
TGTGCCAGCATGCTCCGGGGGACAGGGGGCTACGAGCAGTACTTC
CASMLRGTGGYEQYF
>TRBV23-1|TRBJ2-1|.|.
TGCGCCAGCAGTCAATGGAGACCCCCGAGTCGTGATGAGCAGTTCTTC
CASSQWRPPSRDEQFF